This paragraph covers one T cell receptor beta chain sequence. Its antigen is unidentified. The junction shows a germline mismatch at one end, possibly a read error. This specimen comes from a study of molecular identifiers for immune sequencing clone quantification. CDR3 size: 18 residues. Germline CDR1 is LGHNT and CDR2 is FRNRAP. Study-wide results and caveats: Over 97% of CMV-specific effector molecules, but under 1% of naive ones, were in clones above 20 copies. The sizes of highly expanded clones could be underestimated when identical TCR molecules share a barcode.

Sorted cell numbers of about 20,000 to 1,000,000, with 10%, 30% or 50% RNA, served as input for naive CD8 libraries. The use of previously described methods and listed TCR primers produced the bulk TCR libraries. TCRdb ran MiXCR on the PCR reads and lists one entry per CDR3 protein. The sample holds approximately 63,000 distinct CDR3 sequences, about a fifth seen once. The chain combines TRBV12-5 with TRBJ2-1; D possibly matches TRBD1 or TRBD2 (5 bases each). Specimen: naive CD8+ T cells from blood, with Jurkat cell RNA spiked in. This sample's subset: FACS-sorted CD8+CD4-CCR7+CD45RA+ naive T cells. The sequence was obtained from a human donor in good health. Some libraries in this study had Jurkat cell RNA spiked in. This CDR3 is CASGLVRLHEGSYNGQFF. For the CDR3, the DNA is TGTGCTAGTGGTTTGGTAAGGCTACACGAGGGGTCCTACAATGGGCAGTTCTTC.